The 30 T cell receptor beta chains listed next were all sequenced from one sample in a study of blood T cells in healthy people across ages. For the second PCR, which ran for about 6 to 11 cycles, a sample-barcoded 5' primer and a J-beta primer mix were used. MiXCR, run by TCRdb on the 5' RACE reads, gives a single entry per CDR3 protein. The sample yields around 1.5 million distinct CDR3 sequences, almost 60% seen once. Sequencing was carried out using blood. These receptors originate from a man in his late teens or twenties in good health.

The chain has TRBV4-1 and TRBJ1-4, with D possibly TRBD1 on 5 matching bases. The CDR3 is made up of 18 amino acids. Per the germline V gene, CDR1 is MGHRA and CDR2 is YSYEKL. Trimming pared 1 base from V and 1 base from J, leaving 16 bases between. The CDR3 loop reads CASSQVSQGFGTNEKLFF. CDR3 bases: TGCGCCAGCAGCCAAGTCAGCCAGGGTTTCGGAACTAATGAAAAACTGTTTTTT.

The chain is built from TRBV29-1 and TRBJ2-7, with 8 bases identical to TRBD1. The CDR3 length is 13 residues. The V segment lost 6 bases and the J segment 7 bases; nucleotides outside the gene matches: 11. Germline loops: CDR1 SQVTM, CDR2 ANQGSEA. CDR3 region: CSVLRTGSQEQYF. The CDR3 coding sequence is TGCAGCGTCCTGAGGACAGGGTCTCAGGAGCAGTACTTC.

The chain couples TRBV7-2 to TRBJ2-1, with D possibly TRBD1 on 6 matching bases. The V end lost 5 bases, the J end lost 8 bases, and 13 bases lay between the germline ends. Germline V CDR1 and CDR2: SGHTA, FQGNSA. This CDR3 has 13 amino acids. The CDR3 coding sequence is TGTGCCAGCAGCGCGAGGGGGTTTCATGAGCAGTTCTTC. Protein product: CASSARGFHEQFF.

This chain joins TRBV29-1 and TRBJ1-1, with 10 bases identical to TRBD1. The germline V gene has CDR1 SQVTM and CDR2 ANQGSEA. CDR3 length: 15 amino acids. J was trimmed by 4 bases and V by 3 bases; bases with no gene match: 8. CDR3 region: CSVDPSGTGATEAFF. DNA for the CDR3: TGCAGCGTTGACCCCTCGGGGACAGGGGCCACTGAAGCTTTCTTT.

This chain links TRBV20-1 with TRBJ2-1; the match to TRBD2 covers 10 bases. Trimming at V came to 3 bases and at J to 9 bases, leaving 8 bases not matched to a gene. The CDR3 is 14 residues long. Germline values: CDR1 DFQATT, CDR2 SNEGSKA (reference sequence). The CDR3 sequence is CSASLAGEYGEQFF. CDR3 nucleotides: TGCAGTGCTAGTCTAGCGGGAGAATACGGTGAGCAGTTCTTC.

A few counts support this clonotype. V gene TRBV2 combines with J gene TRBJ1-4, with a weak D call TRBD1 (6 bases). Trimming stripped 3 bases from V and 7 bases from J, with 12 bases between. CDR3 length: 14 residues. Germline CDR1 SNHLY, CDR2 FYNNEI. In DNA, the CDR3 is TGTGCCAGCAGTGACGCCGGGACACTTGAAAAACTGTTTTTT. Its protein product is CASSDAGTLEKLFF.

CDR3 in amino acids: CSAIHREAWTDTQYF. CDR3 in DNA: TGCAGTGCTATCCACAGGGAAGCTTGGACAGATACGCAGTATTTT. The gene calls are TRBV20-1 and TRBJ2-3; D perhaps matches TRBD1 (6 bases). The length of the CDR3 is 15 residues. CDR1 DFQATT and CDR2 SNEGSKA come from the germline V gene (reference sequence). The ends were cut back, 4 bases at V and 3 bases at J, with 17 bases in the middle.

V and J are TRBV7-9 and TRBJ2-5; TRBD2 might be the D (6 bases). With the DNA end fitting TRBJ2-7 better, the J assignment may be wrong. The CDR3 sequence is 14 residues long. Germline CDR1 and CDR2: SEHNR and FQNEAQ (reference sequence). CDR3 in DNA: TGTGCCAGCAGCTTAGAGCGGGTACGTGACGAGCAGTACTTC. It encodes CASSLERVRDEQYF.

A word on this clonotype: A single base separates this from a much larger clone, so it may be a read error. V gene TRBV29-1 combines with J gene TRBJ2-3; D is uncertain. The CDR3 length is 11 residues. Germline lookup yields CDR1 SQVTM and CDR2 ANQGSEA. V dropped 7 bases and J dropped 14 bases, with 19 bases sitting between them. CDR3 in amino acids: CSDEFSPPRYF. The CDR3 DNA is TGCAGCGATGAGTTCAGCCCTCCTCGGTATTTT.

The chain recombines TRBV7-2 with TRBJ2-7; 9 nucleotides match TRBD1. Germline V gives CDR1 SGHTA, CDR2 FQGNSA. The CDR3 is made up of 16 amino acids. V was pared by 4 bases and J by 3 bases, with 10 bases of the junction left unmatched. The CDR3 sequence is CASSSIISGQGYEQYF. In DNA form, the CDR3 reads TGTGCCAGCAGCTCCATTATTTCGGGACAGGGCTACGAGCAGTACTTC.

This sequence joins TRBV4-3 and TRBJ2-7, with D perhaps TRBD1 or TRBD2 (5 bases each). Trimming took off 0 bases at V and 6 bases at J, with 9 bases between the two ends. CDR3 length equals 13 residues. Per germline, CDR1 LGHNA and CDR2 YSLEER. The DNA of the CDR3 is TGCGCCAGCAGCCAAGACGGGGACCGCGAGCAGTACTTC. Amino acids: CASSQDGDREQYF.

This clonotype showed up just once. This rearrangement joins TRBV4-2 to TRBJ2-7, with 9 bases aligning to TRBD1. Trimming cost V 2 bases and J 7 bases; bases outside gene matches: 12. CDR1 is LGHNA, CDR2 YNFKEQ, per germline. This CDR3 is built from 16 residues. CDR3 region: CASSQNHGQGSPEQYF. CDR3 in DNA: TGTGCCAGCAGCCAAAACCATGGACAGGGGAGTCCGGAGCAGTACTTC.

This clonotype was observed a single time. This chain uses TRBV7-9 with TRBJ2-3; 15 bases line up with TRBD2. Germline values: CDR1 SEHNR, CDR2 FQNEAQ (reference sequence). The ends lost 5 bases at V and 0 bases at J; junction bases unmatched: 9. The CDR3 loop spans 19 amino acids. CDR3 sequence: CASSPGRTSGGGSTDTQYF. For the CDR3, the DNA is TGTGCCAGCAGCCCGGGTCGGACTAGCGGGGGGGGGAGCACAGATACGCAGTATTTT.

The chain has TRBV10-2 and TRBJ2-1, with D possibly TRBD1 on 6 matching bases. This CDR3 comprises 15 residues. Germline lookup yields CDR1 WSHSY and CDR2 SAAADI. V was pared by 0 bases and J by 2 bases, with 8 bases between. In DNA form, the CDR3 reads TGCGCCAGCAGTGAGTCTAGGACAGCCTACAATGAGCAGTTCTTC. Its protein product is CASSESRTAYNEQFF.

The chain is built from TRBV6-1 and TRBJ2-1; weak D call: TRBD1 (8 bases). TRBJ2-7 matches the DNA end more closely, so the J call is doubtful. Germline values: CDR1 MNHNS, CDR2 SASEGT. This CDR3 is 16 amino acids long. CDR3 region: CASSAGTHRGGNEQYF. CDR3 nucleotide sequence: TGTGCCAGCAGTGCCGGGACACACAGGGGGGGCAATGAGCAGTACTTC.

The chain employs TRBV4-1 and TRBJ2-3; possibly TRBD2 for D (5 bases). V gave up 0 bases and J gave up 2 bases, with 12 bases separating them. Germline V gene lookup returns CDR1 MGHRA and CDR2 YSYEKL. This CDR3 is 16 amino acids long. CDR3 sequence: CASSQDTGRDTDTQYF. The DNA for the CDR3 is TGCGCCAGCAGCCAAGACACCGGACGGGACACAGATACGCAGTATTTT.

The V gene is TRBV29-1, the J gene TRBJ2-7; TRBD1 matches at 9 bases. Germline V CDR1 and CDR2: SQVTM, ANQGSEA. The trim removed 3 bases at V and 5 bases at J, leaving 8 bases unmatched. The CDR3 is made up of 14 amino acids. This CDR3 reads CSVEDSGQGNEQYF. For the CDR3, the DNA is TGCAGCGTTGAGGACTCGGGACAGGGCAACGAGCAGTACTTC.

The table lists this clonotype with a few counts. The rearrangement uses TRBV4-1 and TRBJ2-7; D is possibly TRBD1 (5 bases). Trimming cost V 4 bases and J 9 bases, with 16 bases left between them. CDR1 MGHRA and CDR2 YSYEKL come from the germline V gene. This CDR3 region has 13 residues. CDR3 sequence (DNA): TGCGCCAGCAGCCTCTCAACGGACACCGGGCAGTACTTC. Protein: CASSLSTDTGQYF.

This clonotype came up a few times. CDR3 sequence reads: CASSLAHRVLGTSYEQYF. The CDR3 DNA follows: TGTGCCAGCAGCTTAGCTCACAGGGTTCTCGGCACTAGCTACGAGCAGTACTTC. The rearrangement joins TRBV7-2 to TRBJ2-5; tentatively, D is TRBD1 (6 bases). The J call may be incorrect, as the DNA end agrees better with TRBJ2-7. The CDR3 has 18 amino acids. Germline V gene lookup returns CDR1 SGHTA and CDR2 FQGNSA.

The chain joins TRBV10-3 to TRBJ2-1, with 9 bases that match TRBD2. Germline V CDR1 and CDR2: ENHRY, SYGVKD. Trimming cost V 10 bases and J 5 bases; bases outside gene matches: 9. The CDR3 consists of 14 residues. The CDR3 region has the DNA TGTGCCACCAAGCTAGCGGGGATCAACAATGAGCAGTTCTTC. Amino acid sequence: CATKLAGINNEQFF.

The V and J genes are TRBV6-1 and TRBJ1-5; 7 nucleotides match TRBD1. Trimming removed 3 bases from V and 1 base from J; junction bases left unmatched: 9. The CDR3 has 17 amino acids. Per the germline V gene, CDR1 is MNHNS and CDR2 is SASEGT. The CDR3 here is CASSELGGVRSNQPQHF. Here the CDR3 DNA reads TGTGCCAGCAGTGAGTTAGGGGGCGTCAGGAGCAATCAGCCCCAGCATTTT.

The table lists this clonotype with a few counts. CDR3 bases: TGTGCCAGCAGCTTAGCCCCAGGGAGGGAGACCCAGTACTTC. This translates into CASSLAPGRETQYF. The V and J genes are TRBV7-8 and TRBJ2-7, with D possibly being TRBD2 (6 bases). The DNA end is a closer match to TRBJ2-5, so the J assignment may be wrong. Germline values: CDR1 SGHVS, CDR2 FQNEAQ. This CDR3 is built from 14 residues.

This CDR3 reads CASSPVGPGTEAFF. CDR3 in DNA: TGTGCCAGCAGCCCGGTAGGCCCGGGCACTGAAGCTTTCTTT. The chain is built from TRBV7-6 and TRBJ1-1, with D uncertain. This CDR3 is built from 14 residues. V shed 5 bases and J shed 4 bases, with 14 bases lying between them. Germline-derived CDR1 and CDR2 are SGHVS and FNYEAQ.

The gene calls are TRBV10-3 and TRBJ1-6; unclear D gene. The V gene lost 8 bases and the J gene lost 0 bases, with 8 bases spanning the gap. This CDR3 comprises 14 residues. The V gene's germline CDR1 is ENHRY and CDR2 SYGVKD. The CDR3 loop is CAIRRSSYNSPLHF. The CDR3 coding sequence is TGTGCCATCCGCAGGAGCTCCTATAATTCACCCCTCCACTTT.

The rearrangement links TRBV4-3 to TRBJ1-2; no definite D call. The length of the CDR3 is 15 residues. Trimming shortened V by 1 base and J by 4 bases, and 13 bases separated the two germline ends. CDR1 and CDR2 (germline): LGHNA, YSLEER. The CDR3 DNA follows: TGCGCCAGCAGCCAAGCGAGGGAAGAGCGCTATGGCTACACCTTC. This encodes CASSQAREERYGYTF.

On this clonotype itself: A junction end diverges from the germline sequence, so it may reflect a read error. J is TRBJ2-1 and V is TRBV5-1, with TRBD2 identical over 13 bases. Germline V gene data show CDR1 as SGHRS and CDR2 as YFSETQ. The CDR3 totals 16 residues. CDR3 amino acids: CASSITGTSGISEQFF. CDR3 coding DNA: TGTGCCAGCAGCATAACCGGGACTAGCGGGATAAGTGAGCAGTTCTTC.

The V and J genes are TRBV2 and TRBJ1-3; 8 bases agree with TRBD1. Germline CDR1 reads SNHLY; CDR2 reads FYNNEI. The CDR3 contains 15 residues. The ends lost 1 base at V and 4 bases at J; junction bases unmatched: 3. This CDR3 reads CASSEVRDRGNTIYF. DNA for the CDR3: TGTGCCAGCAGTGAAGTACGGGACAGGGGAAACACCATATATTTT. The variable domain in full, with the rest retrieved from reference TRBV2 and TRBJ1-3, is EPEVTQTPSHQVTQMGQEVILRCVPISNHLYFYWYRQILGQKVEFLVSFYNNEISEKSEIFDDQFSVERPDGSNFTLKIRSTKLEDSAMYFCASSEVRDRGNTIYFGEGSWLTVV.

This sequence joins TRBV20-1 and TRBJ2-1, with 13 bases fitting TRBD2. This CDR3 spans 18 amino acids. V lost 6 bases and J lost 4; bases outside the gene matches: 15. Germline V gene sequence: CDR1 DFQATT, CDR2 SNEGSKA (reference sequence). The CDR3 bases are TGCAGTGCCCACCTACGGACTAGCGGGAGCATGCCGTACAATGAGCAGTTCTTC. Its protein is CSAHLRTSGSMPYNEQFF.

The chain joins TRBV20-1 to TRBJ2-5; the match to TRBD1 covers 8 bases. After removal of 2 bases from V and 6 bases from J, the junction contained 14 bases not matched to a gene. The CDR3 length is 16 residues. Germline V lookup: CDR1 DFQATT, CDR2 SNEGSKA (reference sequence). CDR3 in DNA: TGCAGTGCTAGACACCAGGGGGCTAGGGGGAGAAAGACCCAGTACTTC. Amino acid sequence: CSARHQGARGRKTQYF.

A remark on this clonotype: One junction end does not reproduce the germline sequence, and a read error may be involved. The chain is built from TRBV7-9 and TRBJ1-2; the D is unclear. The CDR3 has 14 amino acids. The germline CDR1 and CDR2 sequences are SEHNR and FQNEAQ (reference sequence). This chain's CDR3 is CASSLPQAGYGHTF. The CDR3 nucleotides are TGTGCCAGCAGCTTACCGCAAGCGGGCTATGGCCACACCTTC.